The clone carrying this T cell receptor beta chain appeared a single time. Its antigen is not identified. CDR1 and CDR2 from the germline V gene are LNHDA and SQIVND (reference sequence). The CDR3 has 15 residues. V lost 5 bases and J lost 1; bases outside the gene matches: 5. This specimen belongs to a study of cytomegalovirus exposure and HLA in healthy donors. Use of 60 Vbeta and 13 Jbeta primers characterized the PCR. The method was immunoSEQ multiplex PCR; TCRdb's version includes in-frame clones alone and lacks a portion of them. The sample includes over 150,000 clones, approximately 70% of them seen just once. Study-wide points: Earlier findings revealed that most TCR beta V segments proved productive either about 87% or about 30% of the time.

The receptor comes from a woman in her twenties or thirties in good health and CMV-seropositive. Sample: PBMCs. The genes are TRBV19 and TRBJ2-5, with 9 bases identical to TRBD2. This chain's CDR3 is CASSPETSGQETQYF. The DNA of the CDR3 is TGTGCCAGTAGTCCCGAGACTAGCGGCCAAGAGACCCAGTACTTC. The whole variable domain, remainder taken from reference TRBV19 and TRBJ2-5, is DGGITQSPKYLFRKEGQNVTLSCEQNLNHDAMYWYRQDPGQGLRLIYYSQIVNDFQKGDIAEGYSVSREKKESFPLTVTSAQKNPTAFYLCASSPETSGQETQYFGPGTRLLVL.